The present entry profiles one T cell receptor beta chain with its context. This sample is drawn from a study of blood T cell repertoires in COVID-19. Study-level information: The samples span acute and convalescent COVID-19 from the United States, Italy and Spain. PBMCs, B-cell-depleted T cells, or T cells provided the cDNA or gDNA that made up the material.

The Seattle site enrolled patients during active infection and followed them longitudinally. Authors' analysis steps: Reference gene primer amplification in the assay estimated nucleated cell counts. Profiling relied on immunoSEQ multiplex PCR, and the TCRdb table lists in-frame clones only, not all of them. That table gives V, J and clone size, and the DNA gave D and trimming. The top ten clones hold 2.4% of a sample with about 220,000 clones, 65% to 90% of them seen once. Germline loops: CDR1 GTSNPN, CDR2 SVGIG (reference sequence). This CDR3 spans 13 amino acids. V was clipped by 8 bases and J by 4 bases; unmatched bases: 4.

The rearrangement joins TRBV30 to TRBJ2-3; 12 bases agree with TRBD1. The sample taken for sequencing was peripheral blood. The sequence was collected from a woman in her 70s with COVID-19, enrolled during active disease. Here the CDR3 reads CARGQGAADTQYF. The DNA for the CDR3 is TGTGCCCGGGGACAGGGGGCAGCAGATACGCAGTATTTT.